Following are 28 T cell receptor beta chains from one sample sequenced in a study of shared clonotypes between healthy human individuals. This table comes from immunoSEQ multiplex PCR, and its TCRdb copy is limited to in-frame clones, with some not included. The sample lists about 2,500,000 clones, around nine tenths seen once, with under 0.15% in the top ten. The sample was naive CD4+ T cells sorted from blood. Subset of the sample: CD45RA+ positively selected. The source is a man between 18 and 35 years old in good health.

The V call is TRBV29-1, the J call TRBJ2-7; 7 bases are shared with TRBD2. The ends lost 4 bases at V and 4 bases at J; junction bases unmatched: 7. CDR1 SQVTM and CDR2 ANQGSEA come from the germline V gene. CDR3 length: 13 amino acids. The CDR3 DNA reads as TGCAGCGTTGGGGGCGGGAGAGGTTACGAGCAGTACTTC. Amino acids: CSVGGGRGYEQYF.

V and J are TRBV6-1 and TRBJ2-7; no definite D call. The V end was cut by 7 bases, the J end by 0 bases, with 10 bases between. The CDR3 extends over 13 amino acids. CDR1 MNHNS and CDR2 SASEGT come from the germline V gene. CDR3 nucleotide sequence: TGTGCCAGCATCGCCAGTATCTCCTACGAGCAGTACTTC. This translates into CASIASISYEQYF.

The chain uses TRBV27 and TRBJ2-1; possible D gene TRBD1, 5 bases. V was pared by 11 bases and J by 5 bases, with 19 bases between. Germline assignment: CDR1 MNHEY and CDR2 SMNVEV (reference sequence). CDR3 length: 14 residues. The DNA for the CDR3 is TGTGCCGTCCTTGGGGCTAGTTCTAACAATGAGCAGTTCTTC. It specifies CAVLGASSNNEQFF.

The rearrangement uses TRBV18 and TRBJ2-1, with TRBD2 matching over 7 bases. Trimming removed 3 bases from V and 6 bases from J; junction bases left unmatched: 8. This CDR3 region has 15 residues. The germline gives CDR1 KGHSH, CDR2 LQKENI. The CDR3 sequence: CASSPGTGGVNEQFF. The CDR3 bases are TGTGCCAGCTCACCCGGGACTGGGGGGGTCAATGAGCAGTTCTTC. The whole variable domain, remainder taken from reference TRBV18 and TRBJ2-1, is NAGVMQNPRHLVRRRGQEARLRCSPMKGHSHVYWYRQLPEEGLKFMVYLQKENIIDESGMPKERFSAEFPKEGPSILRIQQVVRGDSAAYFCASSPGTGGVNEQFFGPGTRLTVL.

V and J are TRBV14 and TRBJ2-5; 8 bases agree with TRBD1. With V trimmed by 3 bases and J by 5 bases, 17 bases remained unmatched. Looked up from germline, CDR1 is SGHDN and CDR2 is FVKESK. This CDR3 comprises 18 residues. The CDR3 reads CASSHPRSTGVSVETQYF. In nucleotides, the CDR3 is TGTGCCAGCAGCCATCCTAGGTCGACAGGGGTTTCGGTCGAGACCCAGTACTTC.

The CDR3 is CASSEVRGGARETQYF. CDR3 bases: TGTGCCAGCAGTGAAGTACGCGGGGGGGCCCGGGAGACCCAGTACTTC. The V gene is TRBV2, the J gene TRBJ2-5; 9 nucleotides line up with TRBD2. V was clipped by 1 base and J by 5 bases; unmatched bases: 8. There are 16 residues in the CDR3. Per the germline V gene, CDR1 is SNHLY and CDR2 is FYNNEI.

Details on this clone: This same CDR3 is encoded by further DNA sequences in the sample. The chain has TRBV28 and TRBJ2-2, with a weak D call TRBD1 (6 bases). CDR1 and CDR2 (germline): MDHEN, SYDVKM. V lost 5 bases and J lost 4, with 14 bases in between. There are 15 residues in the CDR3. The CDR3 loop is CASSPGGAGTGELFF. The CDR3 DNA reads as TGTGCCAGCAGTCCTGGGGGCGCCGGCACCGGGGAGCTGTTTTTT.

The CDR3 protein is CASSEAVTTEAFF. As DNA, the CDR3 is TGTGCCAGCAGTGAAGCGGTAACCACTGAAGCTTTCTTT. The J gene is TRBJ1-1, the V gene TRBV2; D remains unclear. V was cut by 0 bases and J by 4 bases, with 6 bases left in between. There are 13 residues in the CDR3. Germline V gene lookup returns CDR1 SNHLY and CDR2 FYNNEI.

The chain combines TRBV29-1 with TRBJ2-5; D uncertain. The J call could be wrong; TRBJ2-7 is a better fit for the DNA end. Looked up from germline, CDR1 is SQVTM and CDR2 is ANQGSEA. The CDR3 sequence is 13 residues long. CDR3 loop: CSVDGLGKTEQYF. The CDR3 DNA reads TGCAGCGTTGATGGGTTAGGAAAGACCGAGCAGTACTTC.

The CDR3 protein is CASSFGTGIEETQYF. The CDR3 region has the DNA TGTGCCAGCTCGTTCGGGACAGGGATCGAAGAGACCCAGTACTTC. V usage is TRBV18 and J usage is TRBJ2-5; 9 positions agree with TRBD1. Germline CDR1 is KGHSH and CDR2 is LQKENI. CDR3 length: 15 residues. With V trimmed by 6 bases and J by 3 bases, 8 bases remained unmatched. The full variable domain, completed using reference TRBV18 and TRBJ2-5, is NAGVMQNPRHLVRRRGQEARLRCSPMKGHSHVYWYRQLPEEGLKFMVYLQKENIIDESGMPKERFSAEFPKEGPSILRIQQVVRGDSAAYFCASSFGTGIEETQYFGPGTRLLVL.

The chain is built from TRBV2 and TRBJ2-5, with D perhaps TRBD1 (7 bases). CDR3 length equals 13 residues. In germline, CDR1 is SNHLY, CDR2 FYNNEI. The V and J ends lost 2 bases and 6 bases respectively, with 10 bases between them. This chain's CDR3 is CASSEQGGKTQYF. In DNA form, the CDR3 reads TGTGCCAGCAGTGAACAGGGGGGAAAGACCCAGTACTTC.

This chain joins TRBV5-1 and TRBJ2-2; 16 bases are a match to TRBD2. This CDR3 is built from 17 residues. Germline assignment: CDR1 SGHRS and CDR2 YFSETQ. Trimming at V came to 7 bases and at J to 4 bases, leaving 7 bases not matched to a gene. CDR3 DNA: TGCGCCAGCCGCGGGACTAGCGGGGGGGCCGGCACCGGGGAGCTGTTTTTT. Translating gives CASRGTSGGAGTGELFF. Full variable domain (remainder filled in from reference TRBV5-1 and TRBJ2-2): KAGVTQTPRYLIKTRGQQVTLSCSPISGHRSVSWYQQTPGQGLQFLFEYFSETQRNKGNFPGRFSGRQFSNSRSEMNVSTLELGDSALYLCASRGTSGGAGTGELFFGEGSRLTVL.

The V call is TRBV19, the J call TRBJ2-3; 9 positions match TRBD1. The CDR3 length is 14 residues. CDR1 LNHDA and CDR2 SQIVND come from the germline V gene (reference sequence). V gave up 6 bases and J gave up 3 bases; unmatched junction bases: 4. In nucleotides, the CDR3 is TGTGCCAGTAGCGAACAGGGGGCAACAGATACGCAGTATTTT. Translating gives CASSEQGATDTQYF.

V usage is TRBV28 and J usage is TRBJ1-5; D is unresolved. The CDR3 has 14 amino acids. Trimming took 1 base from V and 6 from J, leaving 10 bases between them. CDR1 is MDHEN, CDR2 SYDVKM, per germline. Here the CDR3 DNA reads TGTGCCAGCAGTTTATCCCCCCCCGCTCAGCCCCAGCATTTT. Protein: CASSLSPPAQPQHF.

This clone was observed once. CDR3 protein: CASSPGTAGGGYTF. CDR3 in DNA: TGTGCCAGCTCACCCGGGACAGCCGGGGGAGGCTACACCTTC. The rearrangement links TRBV18 to TRBJ1-2; TRBD1 matches 7 bases. J gave up 8 bases and V 3 bases, and 9 bases lay outside the gene matches. CDR3 size: 14 residues. CDR1 KGHSH and CDR2 LQKENI come from the germline V gene.

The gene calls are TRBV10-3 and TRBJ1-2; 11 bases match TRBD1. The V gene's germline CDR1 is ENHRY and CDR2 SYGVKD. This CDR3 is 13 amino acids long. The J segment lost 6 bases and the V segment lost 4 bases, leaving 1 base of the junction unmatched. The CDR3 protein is CAISVGQGDGYTF. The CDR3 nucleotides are TGTGCCATCAGTGTGGGACAGGGGGATGGCTACACCTTC.

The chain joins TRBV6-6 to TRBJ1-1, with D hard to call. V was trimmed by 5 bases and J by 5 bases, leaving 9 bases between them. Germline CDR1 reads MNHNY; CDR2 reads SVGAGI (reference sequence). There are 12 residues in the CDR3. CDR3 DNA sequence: TGTGCCAGCAGTAAATGGCTTACTGAAGCTTTCTTT. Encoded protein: CASSKWLTEAFF.

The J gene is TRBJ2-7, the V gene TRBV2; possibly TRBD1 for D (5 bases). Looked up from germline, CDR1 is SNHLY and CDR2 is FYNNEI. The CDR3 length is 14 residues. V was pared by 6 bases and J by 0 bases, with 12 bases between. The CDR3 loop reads CASRKGVLSYEQYF. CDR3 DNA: TGTGCCAGCAGGAAAGGGGTTCTCTCCTACGAGCAGTACTTC.

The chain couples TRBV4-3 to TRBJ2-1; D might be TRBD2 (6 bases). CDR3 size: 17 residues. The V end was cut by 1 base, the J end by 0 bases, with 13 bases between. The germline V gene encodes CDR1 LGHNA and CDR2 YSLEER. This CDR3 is CASSQAAGTSSYNEQFF. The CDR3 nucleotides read TGCGCCAGCAGCCAAGCCGCGGGAACGAGCTCCTACAATGAGCAGTTCTTC.

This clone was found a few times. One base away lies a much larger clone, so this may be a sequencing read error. The CDR3 region is CASSPTYEQYF. CDR3 sequence (DNA): TGTGCCAGCAGCCCCACCTACGAGCAGTACTTC. The chain is built from TRBV7-8 and TRBJ2-7; unclear D gene. The CDR3 totals 11 residues. Germline-derived CDR1 and CDR2 are SGHVS and FQNEAQ. Trimming left V 5 bases short and J 2 bases short, with 4 bases between.

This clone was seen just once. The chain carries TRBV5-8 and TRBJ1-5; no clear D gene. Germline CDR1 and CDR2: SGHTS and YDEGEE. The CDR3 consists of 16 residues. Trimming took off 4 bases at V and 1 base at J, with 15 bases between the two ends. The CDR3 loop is CASSPSYGVSNQPQHF. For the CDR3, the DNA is TGTGCCAGCAGCCCTTCATATGGAGTCAGCAATCAGCCCCAGCATTTT. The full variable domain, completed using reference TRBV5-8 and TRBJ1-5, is EAGVTQSPTHLIKTRGQQATLRCSPISGHTSVYWYQQALGLGLQFLLWYDEGEERNRGNFPPRFSGRQFPNYSSELNVNALELEDSALYLCASSPSYGVSNQPQHFGDGTRLSIL.

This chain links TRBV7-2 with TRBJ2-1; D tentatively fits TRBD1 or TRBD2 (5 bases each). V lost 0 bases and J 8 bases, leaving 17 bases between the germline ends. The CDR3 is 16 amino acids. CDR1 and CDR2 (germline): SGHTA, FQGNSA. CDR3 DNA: TGTGCCAGCAGCTTAGCGAAGGCGGTCGGGGCGCATGAGCAGTTCTTC. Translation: CASSLAKAVGAHEQFF.

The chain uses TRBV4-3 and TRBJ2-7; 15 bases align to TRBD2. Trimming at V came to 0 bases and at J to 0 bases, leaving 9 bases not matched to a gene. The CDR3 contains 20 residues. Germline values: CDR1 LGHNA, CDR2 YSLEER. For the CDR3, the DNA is TGCGCCAGCAGCCAAGAAAGGACTAGCGGGAGGGGACAAAGCTCCTACGAGCAGTACTTC. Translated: CASSQERTSGRGQSSYEQYF.

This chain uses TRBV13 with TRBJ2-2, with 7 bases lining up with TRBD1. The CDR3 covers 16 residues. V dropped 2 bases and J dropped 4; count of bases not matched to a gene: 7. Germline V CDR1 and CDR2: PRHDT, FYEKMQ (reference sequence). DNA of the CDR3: TGTGCCAGCAGCTTAAGAGGGGGCTCGGGCACCGGGGAGCTGTTTTTT. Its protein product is CASSLRGGSGTGELFF.

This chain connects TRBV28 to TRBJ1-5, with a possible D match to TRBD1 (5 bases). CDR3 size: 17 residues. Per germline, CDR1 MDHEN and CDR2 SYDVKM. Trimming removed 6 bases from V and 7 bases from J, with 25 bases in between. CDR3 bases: TGTGCCAGCAGAGATGACCCCGGGACCCGGCGAGGGCAGCCCCAGCATTTT. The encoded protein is CASRDDPGTRRGQPQHF.

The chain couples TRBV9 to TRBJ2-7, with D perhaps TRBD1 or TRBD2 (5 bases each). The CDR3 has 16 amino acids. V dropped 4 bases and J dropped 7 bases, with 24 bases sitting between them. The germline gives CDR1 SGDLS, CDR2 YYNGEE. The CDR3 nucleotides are TGTGCCAGCAGCTACCAAGGGATAGTGGGGGTAGAAGAGCAGTACTTC. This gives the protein CASSYQGIVGVEEQYF.

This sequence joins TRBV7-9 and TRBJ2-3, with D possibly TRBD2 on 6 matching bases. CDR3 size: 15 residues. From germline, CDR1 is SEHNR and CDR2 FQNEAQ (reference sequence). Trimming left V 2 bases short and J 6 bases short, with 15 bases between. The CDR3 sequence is CASSLRFGGEDTQYF. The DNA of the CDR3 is TGTGCCAGCAGCTTAAGGTTCGGGGGTGAGGATACGCAGTATTTT.

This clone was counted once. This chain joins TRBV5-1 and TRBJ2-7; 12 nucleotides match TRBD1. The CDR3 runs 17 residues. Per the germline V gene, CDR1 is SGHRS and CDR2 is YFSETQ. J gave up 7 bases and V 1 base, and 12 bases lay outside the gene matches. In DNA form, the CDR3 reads TGCGCCAGCAGCTTGAGGCGGCCGGGACAGGGGGCAGGGGAGCAGTACTTC. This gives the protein CASSLRRPGQGAGEQYF. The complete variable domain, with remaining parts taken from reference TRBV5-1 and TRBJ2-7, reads KAGVTQTPRYLIKTRGQQVTLSCSPISGHRSVSWYQQTPGQGLQFLFEYFSETQRNKGNFPGRFSGRQFSNSRSEMNVSTLELGDSALYLCASSLRRPGQGAGEQYFGPGTRLTVT.